A single T cell receptor beta chain is shown here with its context. Germline-derived CDR1 and CDR2 are LGHDT and YNNKEL (reference sequence). J lost 7 bases, V lost 1 base, and 18 bases had no gene match. CDR3 size: 19 residues. Authors' analysis steps: Reference gene primer amplification gave estimated nucleated cell counts. Method: immunoSEQ multiplex PCR; TCRdb's copy keeps in-frame clones and lacks some. That table furnishes V, J and clone size, whereas the DNA furnished D and trimming. The data hold 110,000 to 150,000 clones, with almost 90% observed a single time. This entry comes from a study of blood T cell repertoires in COVID-19. Study summary: Samples representing acute and convalescent COVID-19 were sourced from the United States, Italy and Spain.

The rearrangement links TRBV3-1 (or the pseudogene TRBV3-2) to TRBJ2-1, with TRBD2 matching over 8 bases. Sequencing was carried out using peripheral blood. The sequence derives from a woman aged 55-70 years with acute or convalescent COVID-19. Here the CDR3 DNA reads TGTGCCAGCAGCCAAGGTCCCTTTTTTATGCGGGGGGCTATGAATGAGCAGTTCTTC. Protein product: CASSQGPFFMRGAMNEQFF.